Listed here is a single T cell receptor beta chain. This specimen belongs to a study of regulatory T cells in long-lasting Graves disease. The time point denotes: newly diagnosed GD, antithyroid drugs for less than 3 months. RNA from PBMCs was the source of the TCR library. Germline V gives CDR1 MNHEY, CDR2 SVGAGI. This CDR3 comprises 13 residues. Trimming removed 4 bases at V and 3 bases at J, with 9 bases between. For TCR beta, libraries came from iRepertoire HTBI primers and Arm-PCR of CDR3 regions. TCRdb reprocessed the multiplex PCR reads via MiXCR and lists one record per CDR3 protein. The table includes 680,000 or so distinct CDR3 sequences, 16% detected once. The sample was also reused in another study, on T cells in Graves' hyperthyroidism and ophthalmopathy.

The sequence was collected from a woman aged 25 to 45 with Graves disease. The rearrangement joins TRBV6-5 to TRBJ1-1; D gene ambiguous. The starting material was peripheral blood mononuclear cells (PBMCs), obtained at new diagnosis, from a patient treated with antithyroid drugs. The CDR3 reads CASSFRMYTEAFF. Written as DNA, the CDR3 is TGTGCCAGCAGTTTTAGGATGTACACTGAAGCTTTCTTT.